Listed below are T cell receptor beta chains from one sample, sequenced in a study of T-cell memory formation after mild COVID-19. MiXCR, run by TCRdb on the 5' RACE reads, gives a single entry per CDR3 protein. Here the sample spans under 110,000 distinct CDR3 sequences, 9.5% to 15% being singletons. Sequencing was done on a sample of PBMCs or a T cell subset sorted from them (not recorded which). These TCRs come from an adult woman who had mild COVID-19 (a few samples of this study predate the infection). Cell type and time point are not known. Both conserved end residues are part of each CDR3. Each record gives: clone size, J gene, V gene, D gene, CDR3 DNA, CDR3 protein. A D gene is named only where the DNA matches it firmly. Size is omitted from some rows. Given values are once, few, many or a class for expanded clones.

clone_size: few; j_call: TRBJ2-7; v_call: TRBV6-5; d_call: -; cdr3_nt: TGTGCCAGCAGTTACTTCGAGTCAGGCGAGCAGTACTTC; cdr3_aa: CASSYFESGEQYF
clone_size: -; j_call: TRBJ1-1; v_call: TRBV6-5; d_call: TRBD1; cdr3_nt: TGTGCCAGCAGTTTCAGGGGGCGAAGACCAAACAGCCTGGGGTCAGAAGCTTTCTTT; cdr3_aa: CASSFRGRRPNSLGSEAFF
clone_size: few; j_call: TRBJ2-3; v_call: TRBV11-2; d_call: -; cdr3_nt: TGTGCCCTCCAGGACGCAAGCACAGATACGCAGTATTTT; cdr3_aa: CALQDASTDTQYF
clone_size: -; j_call: TRBJ2-7; v_call: TRBV15; d_call: -; cdr3_nt: TGTGCCACCAGCAGAGATTTAGGTCACGAGCAGTACTTC; cdr3_aa: CATSRDLGHEQYF
clone_size: -; j_call: TRBJ2-1; v_call: TRBV10-3; d_call: -; cdr3_nt: TGTGCCATCAGTGAGTCGGACGGGGGGCATGAGCAGTTCTTC; cdr3_aa: CAISESDGGHEQFF
clone_size: -; j_call: TRBJ1-4; v_call: TRBV24-1; d_call: TRBD1; cdr3_nt: TGTGCCACCAGTGATTGGAGACAGGGAAATGAAAAACTGTTTTTT; cdr3_aa: CATSDWRQGNEKLFF
clone_size: few; j_call: TRBJ2-1; v_call: TRBV12-3/TRBV12-4; d_call: TRBD2; cdr3_nt: TGTGCCAGCAGTGCCATTCTAGCGGGAGGTTCTAATGAGCAGTTCTTC; cdr3_aa: CASSAILAGGSNEQFF
clone_size: -; j_call: TRBJ2-2; v_call: TRBV9; d_call: -; cdr3_nt: TGTGCCAGCAGCGTTGTGTACGGAAACACCGGGGAGCTGTTTTTT; cdr3_aa: CASSVVYGNTGELFF
clone_size: few; j_call: TRBJ2-1; v_call: TRBV6-4; d_call: TRBD2; cdr3_nt: TGTGCCAGCAGTGACTCGGCTAGCGGGCTCTACAATGAGCAGTTCTTC; cdr3_aa: CASSDSASGLYNEQFF
clone_size: -; j_call: TRBJ2-2; v_call: TRBV7-9; d_call: TRBD2; cdr3_nt: TGTGCCAGCAGCTTAGCTGGGCTAGCGGGGGACGCCGGGGAGCTGTTTTTT; cdr3_aa: CASSLAGLAGDAGELFF
clone_size: -; j_call: TRBJ2-2; v_call: TRBV25-1; d_call: -; cdr3_nt: TGTGCCAGCAGTGATTGGGAGGTCGCGAACACCGGGGAGCTGTTTTTT; cdr3_aa: CASSDWEVANTGELFF
clone_size: many; j_call: TRBJ2-1; v_call: TRBV7-9; d_call: TRBD1; cdr3_nt: TGTGCCAGCAGCTCAGCCGGGACAGGTAAATACAATGAGCAGTTCTTC; cdr3_aa: CASSSAGTGKYNEQFF
clone_size: many; j_call: TRBJ2-7; v_call: TRBV20-1; d_call: -; cdr3_nt: TGCAGTGCTAGAGATCAAGCACGGGAAGGGAGCTCCTACGAGCAGTACTTC; cdr3_aa: CSARDQAREGSSYEQYF
clone_size: many; j_call: TRBJ1-5; v_call: TRBV4-3; d_call: -; cdr3_nt: TGCGCCAGCAGCCAAGAAAGGGGGAATCAGCCCCAGCATTTT; cdr3_aa: CASSQERGNQPQHF
clone_size: few; j_call: TRBJ2-7; v_call: TRBV3-1; d_call: -; cdr3_nt: TGTGCCAGCAGCCAGCCGGGGGAAGGATACGAGCAGTACTTC; cdr3_aa: CASSQPGEGYEQYF
clone_size: few; j_call: TRBJ2-3; v_call: TRBV27; d_call: TRBD2; cdr3_nt: TGTGCCAGCAGTCTCCTCAATGAGGGAGGGCCCAAAGATACGCAGTATTTT; cdr3_aa: CASSLLNEGGPKDTQYF
clone_size: -; j_call: TRBJ2-1; v_call: TRBV6-1; d_call: TRBD2; cdr3_nt: TGTGCCAGCAGCGGGACTAGCGGGTCGAGCTCCTACAATGAGCAGTTCTTC; cdr3_aa: CASSGTSGSSSYNEQFF
clone_size: many; j_call: TRBJ2-1; v_call: TRBV2; d_call: -; cdr3_nt: TGTGCCAGCAGTGAAGCCTCCGCGGGGATGGCCTTCAATGAGCAGTTCTTC; cdr3_aa: CASSEASAGMAFNEQFF
clone_size: many; j_call: TRBJ2-5; v_call: TRBV6-5; d_call: TRBD1; cdr3_nt: TGTGCCAGCAGTGAAGACAGGGAGCGACGGGAGACCCAGTACTTC; cdr3_aa: CASSEDRERRETQYF
clone_size: -; j_call: TRBJ1-2; v_call: TRBV9; d_call: -; cdr3_nt: TGTGCCAGCAGCGCCGACTTTAGGGGGGGCTACACCTTC; cdr3_aa: CASSADFRGGYTF
clone_size: few; j_call: TRBJ2-1; v_call: TRBV10-3; d_call: TRBD2; cdr3_nt: TGTGCCATCAGTGAAAGACTAGCCTCCTACAATGAGCAGTTCTTC; cdr3_aa: CAISERLASYNEQFF
clone_size: -; j_call: TRBJ2-1; v_call: TRBV4-2; d_call: -; cdr3_nt: TGTGCCAGCAGCCAAGATCTAGGTAGCCAGGCGCATGAGCAGTTCTTC; cdr3_aa: CASSQDLGSQAHEQFF
clone_size: many; j_call: TRBJ2-1; v_call: TRBV10-3; d_call: TRBD2; cdr3_nt: TGTGCCATCAGTGAAGGCGGGAGGGCCTTTGAGCAGTTCTTC; cdr3_aa: CAISEGGRAFEQFF
clone_size: few; j_call: TRBJ2-7; v_call: TRBV15; d_call: -; cdr3_nt: TGTGCCACCAGCAGAGATCACAGCGCCAGCTCCTACGAGCAGTACTTC; cdr3_aa: CATSRDHSASSYEQYF
clone_size: -; j_call: TRBJ1-6; v_call: TRBV5-4; d_call: -; cdr3_nt: TGTGCCAGCAGCTTCCTCCCGCTAGACAGCTCCTATAATTCACCCCTCCACTTT; cdr3_aa: CASSFLPLDSSYNSPLHF
clone_size: few; j_call: TRBJ2-2; v_call: TRBV18; d_call: -; cdr3_nt: TGTGCCAGCTCACCGCAACCCGGACAGCCCTCAGTTGCCGCCGGGGAGCTGTTTTTT; cdr3_aa: CASSPQPGQPSVAAGELFF
clone_size: -; j_call: TRBJ2-1; v_call: TRBV5-4; d_call: -; cdr3_nt: TGTGCCATCAGCTTGGGAGGTCGCGGAGTCAATGAGCAGTTCTTC; cdr3_aa: CAISLGGRGVNEQFF
clone_size: -; j_call: TRBJ2-2; v_call: TRBV7-9; d_call: -; cdr3_nt: TGTGCCAGCAGCTTTGGCGGCGGGGAGCTGTTTTTT; cdr3_aa: CASSFGGGELFF
clone_size: few; j_call: TRBJ2-7; v_call: TRBV12-3/TRBV12-4; d_call: -; cdr3_nt: TGTGCCAGCAGTTTCCAGAGCTCCTACGAGCAGTACTTC; cdr3_aa: CASSFQSSYEQYF
clone_size: many; j_call: TRBJ2-2; v_call: TRBV7-2; d_call: -; cdr3_nt: TGTGCCAGCAGCTTTCGACCCCCGCCAGTAGGGGAGCTGTTTTTT; cdr3_aa: CASSFRPPPVGELFF
clone_size: -; j_call: TRBJ2-1; v_call: TRBV24-1; d_call: TRBD1; cdr3_nt: TGTGCCACCAGTGATCTGGACAGGGGGTACAATGAGCAGTTCTTC; cdr3_aa: CATSDLDRGYNEQFF
clone_size: -; j_call: TRBJ1-2; v_call: TRBV12-3/TRBV12-4; d_call: -; cdr3_nt: TGTGCCAGCAGCCGGGACCATGCCCCGGGTGGATATGGCTACACCTTC; cdr3_aa: CASSRDHAPGGYGYTF
clone_size: -; j_call: TRBJ2-3; v_call: TRBV7-9; d_call: TRBD2; cdr3_nt: TGTGCCAGCAGCTTACTGGCGGGAGCCACAGATACGCAGTATTTT; cdr3_aa: CASSLLAGATDTQYF
clone_size: -; j_call: TRBJ2-7; v_call: TRBV4-1; d_call: TRBD1; cdr3_nt: TGCGCCAGCAGCCAAGGACAGGGGGCCGACGAGCAGTACTTC; cdr3_aa: CASSQGQGADEQYF
clone_size: few; j_call: TRBJ2-1; v_call: TRBV6-4; d_call: TRBD2; cdr3_nt: TGTGCCAGCAGTGACGGCGGACTAGCGGGGTACAATGAGCAGTTCTTC; cdr3_aa: CASSDGGLAGYNEQFF
clone_size: few; j_call: TRBJ2-1; v_call: TRBV7-3; d_call: TRBD1; cdr3_nt: TGTGCCAGCAGCGCCGGAGGGACAGGATCCTACAATGAGCAGTTCTTC; cdr3_aa: CASSAGGTGSYNEQFF
clone_size: -; j_call: TRBJ1-4; v_call: TRBV27; d_call: -; cdr3_nt: TGTGCCAGCAGTCCAGCCTGGGGTGGGATGGCAACTAATGAAAAACTGTTTTTT; cdr3_aa: CASSPAWGGMATNEKLFF
clone_size: few; j_call: TRBJ2-7; v_call: TRBV20-1; d_call: TRBD2; cdr3_nt: TGCAGTGCTAGGGGAAAAGGACTAGCGACTTCCTACGAGCAGTACTTC; cdr3_aa: CSARGKGLATSYEQYF
clone_size: few; j_call: TRBJ2-2; v_call: TRBV12-3/TRBV12-4; d_call: -; cdr3_nt: TGTGCCAGCAGTTTAGGGGCGAACACCGGGGAGCTGTTTTTT; cdr3_aa: CASSLGANTGELFF
clone_size: few; j_call: TRBJ1-1; v_call: TRBV7-7; d_call: TRBD1; cdr3_nt: TGTGCTAGCAGCTCCGGACAGGGAACTGAAGCTTTCTTT; cdr3_aa: CASSSGQGTEAFF
clone_size: few; j_call: TRBJ2-7; v_call: TRBV3-1; d_call: TRBD1; cdr3_nt: TGTGCCAGCAGCCAAGTGACAGGGGGCGCCTACGAGCAGTACTTC; cdr3_aa: CASSQVTGGAYEQYF
clone_size: few; j_call: TRBJ2-7; v_call: TRBV29-1; d_call: TRBD2; cdr3_nt: TGCAGCGTTGAAGTCCGGGGGGCCTACGAGCAGTACTTC; cdr3_aa: CSVEVRGAYEQYF
clone_size: few; j_call: TRBJ2-1; v_call: TRBV27; d_call: TRBD2; cdr3_nt: TGTGCGAGCCGGCGGGGGGGCATTGATGAGCAGTTCTTC; cdr3_aa: CASRRGGIDEQFF
clone_size: medium-sized; j_call: TRBJ2-3; v_call: TRBV6-1; d_call: -; cdr3_nt: TGTGCCAGCAGATATGATACGCAGTATTTT; cdr3_aa: CASRYDTQYF
clone_size: -; j_call: TRBJ1-2; v_call: TRBV7-3; d_call: TRBD1; cdr3_nt: TGTGCCAGCAGCACCGGGACAGGGTTATTGGATGGCTACACCTTC; cdr3_aa: CASSTGTGLLDGYTF
clone_size: few; j_call: TRBJ2-1; v_call: TRBV11-1; d_call: -; cdr3_nt: TGTGCCAGCACCTCATCCAGGGGACAATACAATGAGCAGTTCTTC; cdr3_aa: CASTSSRGQYNEQFF
clone_size: many; j_call: TRBJ2-3; v_call: TRBV5-6; d_call: -; cdr3_nt: TGTGCCAGCAGCTTGGGCACACGAACAAAGGGGTTTACGCAGTATTTT; cdr3_aa: CASSLGTRTKGFTQYF
clone_size: few; j_call: TRBJ2-3; v_call: TRBV19; d_call: -; cdr3_nt: TGTGCCAGTAGCCCAACTAGTTTAACAGATACGCAGTATTTT; cdr3_aa: CASSPTSLTDTQYF
clone_size: -; j_call: TRBJ2-1; v_call: TRBV12-3/TRBV12-4; d_call: -; cdr3_nt: TGTGCCAGCAGCAAGCCACTAGATGAGCAGTTCTTC; cdr3_aa: CASSKPLDEQFF
clone_size: -; j_call: TRBJ2-7; v_call: TRBV19; d_call: -; cdr3_nt: TGTGCCACTTTCCAGGGAGACGAGCAGTACTTC; cdr3_aa: CATFQGDEQYF